This T cell receptor beta chain emerged from a study of early T cells in non-severe SARS-CoV-2 infection. Looking at the study overall: The sequenced material was bulk RNA from unsorted whole blood, and its chains were unpaired. Study findings and constraints: VDJdb matching, biased toward anti-spike CD8 responses, missed private and CD4 specificities.

Trimming shortened V by 0 bases and J by 4 bases, and 13 bases separated the two germline ends. Germline CDR1 SGHNT, CDR2 YYREEE (reference sequence). This CDR3 has 15 amino acids. Comment on this clonotype: Its matching antigen is unknown.

The TCR library protocol attached unique molecular identifiers to the individual cDNA molecules. TCRdb recomputed calls from the 5' RACE reads with MiXCR, one row per CDR3 protein. The sample holds approximately 68,000 distinct CDR3 sequences; around 10% are singletons and the top ten take 6.5% to 8.5%. The source is an adult who was a healthcare worker with PCR-confirmed SARS-CoV-2 infection or an uninfected control (not recorded which). This chain connects TRBV5-4 to TRBJ1-2; D unresolved. Sequencing used whole blood, obtained at baseline. The CDR3 DNA reads as TGTGCCAGCAGCTTGGATCTCCCAGGAGGCTATGGCTACACCTTC. Its translation is CASSLDLPGGYGYTF. Using reference TRBV5-4 and TRBJ1-2 for the parts outside the CDR3, the full variable domain is ETGVTQSPTHLIKTRGQQVTLRCSSQSGHNTVSWYQQALGQGPQFIFQYYREEENGRGNFPPRFSGLQFPNYSSELNVNALELDDSALYLCASSLDLPGGYGYTFGSGTRLTVV.